A single T cell receptor beta chain is shown here with its context. Antigen: not known. This record comes from a study of blood T cells in healthy people across ages. The germline V gene encodes CDR1 MNHNY and CDR2 SVGAGI (reference sequence). This CDR3 has 14 amino acids. V gave up 8 bases and J gave up 0 bases; unmatched junction bases: 6. Study-level results: Changes seen in expanded clonotypes were possibly confounded by donor CMV status left unknown. Measured against age, TCR beta diversity per million T cells decreased in a roughly linear manner.

A J-beta primer mix and a sample-barcoded 5' primer were used in a second PCR of roughly 6 to 11 cycles. From each sample, at least 2.5 million paired-end reads containing CDR3 were obtained. TCRdb recomputed calls from the 5' RACE reads with MiXCR, one row per CDR3 protein. The sample has 890,000 or so distinct CDR3 sequences; 62% are singletons. The chain recombines TRBV6-6 with TRBJ2-5; 7 nucleotides align to TRBD2. Sequenced input: blood. This TCR was recovered from a man aged 25 to 40 in good health. Here the CDR3 reads CASGTGGYQETQYF. In DNA, the CDR3 is TGTGCCAGCGGGACCGGGGGGTACCAAGAGACCCAGTACTTC.